This T cell receptor beta chain was sequenced during a study of blood T cells in healthy people across ages. PCR was performed a second time for about 7 to 11 cycles using a sample-barcoded 5' primer and a J-beta primer mix. Via MiXCR, TCRdb re-called the 5' RACE reads, giving one row per CDR3 protein. The repertoire holds 2 million or so distinct CDR3 sequences, with approximately 50% as singletons. The germline CDR1 and CDR2 sequences are SGHAT and FQNNGV. The CDR3 contains 14 residues. This clonotype has more than one count but fewer than ten. The sequence was obtained from a woman aged 40 to 49 in good health. The chain has TRBV11-2 and TRBJ2-7; D remains unclear. The J call may be faulty, since TRBJ2-5 better matches the DNA end. Material for sequencing was blood. The CDR3 region is CASSSVLAQETQYF. CDR3 nucleotides: TGTGCCAGCAGCTCGGTTCTGGCTCAAGAGACCCAGTACTTC.